This TCR beta chain was identified during a study of PD-L1 blockade in urothelial cancer. Overall study results and limits: The study found that durable-benefit patients expanded tumor-associated blood clones more at 3 weeks.

The time point here: pretreatment peripheral blood. Germline CDR1 and CDR2: MGHRA and YSYEKL. The V gene end was trimmed by 4 bases and the J gene end by 1 base; junction bases not matched to a gene: 9. CDR3 length: 16 residues. Generated by immunoSEQ multiplex PCR, the TCRdb table keeps only in-frame clones and is missing some. The profile shows tens of thousands of clones, roughly 80% of them singletons. To note about this clone: Its antigen is unknown.

The clonotype comes from a man in his 70s with urothelial cancer. Sequences were derived from PBMCs, sampled around atezolizumab (anti-PD-L1) treatment. The gene calls are TRBV4-1 and TRBJ1-1; 7 positions match TRBD1. In DNA form, the CDR3 reads TGCGCCAGCAGCCTAGAGCATGGGACAGCGAACACTGAAGCTTTCTTT. It specifies CASSLEHGTANTEAFF.